The T cell receptor (beta chain) under discussion was sequenced for a study of T-cell reconstitution after alpha-beta-depleted transplantation in children. Study findings and constraints: Diversity of TCRbeta at day 60 was high in some patients, arising from surviving recipient T cells and thymic progenitors. The origin of alpha-beta T cells about two months after transplant was reportedly several hundred expanded graft clones.

Germline V gene data show CDR1 as DFQATT and CDR2 as SNEGSKA (reference sequence). Deletions cut 3 bases from V and 5 bases from J, with 17 bases between. The CDR3 has 15 amino acids. In the case of this clonotype: Its antigen is currently unknown.

TCRbeta library construction was performed incorporating unique molecular identifiers. Via MiXCR, TCRdb re-called the PCR reads, giving one row per CDR3 protein. This table has about 980,000 distinct CDR3 sequences, about 29% appearing once. The material sequenced was PBMCs, mostly from graft donor cells, taken 360 days after TCRalphabeta/CD19-depleted stem cell transplant. V and J are TRBV20-1 and TRBJ2-4; D possibly corresponds to TRBD2 (5 bases). The sequence came from a boy in the first two years of life who had a stem cell transplant for SCID, so the T cells may come from the graft donor. This CDR3 is CSASYLREWENIQYF. DNA for the CDR3: TGCAGTGCTAGTTATCTGAGGGAGTGGGAAAACATTCAGTACTTC.